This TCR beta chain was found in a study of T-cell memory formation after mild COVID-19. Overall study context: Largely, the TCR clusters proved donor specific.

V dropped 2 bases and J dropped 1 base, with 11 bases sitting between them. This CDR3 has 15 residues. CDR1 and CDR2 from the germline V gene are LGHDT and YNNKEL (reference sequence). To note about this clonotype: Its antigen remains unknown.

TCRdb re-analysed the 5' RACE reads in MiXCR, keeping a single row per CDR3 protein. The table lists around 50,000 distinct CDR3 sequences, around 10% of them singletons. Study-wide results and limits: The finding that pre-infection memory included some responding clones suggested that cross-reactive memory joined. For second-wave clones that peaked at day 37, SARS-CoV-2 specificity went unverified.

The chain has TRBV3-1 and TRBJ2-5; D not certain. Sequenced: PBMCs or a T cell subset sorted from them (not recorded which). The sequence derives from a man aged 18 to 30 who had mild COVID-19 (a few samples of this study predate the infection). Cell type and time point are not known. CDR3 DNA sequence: TGTGCCAGCAGCCAATACGGTGTGATCCAAGAGACCCAGTACTTC. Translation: CASSQYGVIQETQYF.